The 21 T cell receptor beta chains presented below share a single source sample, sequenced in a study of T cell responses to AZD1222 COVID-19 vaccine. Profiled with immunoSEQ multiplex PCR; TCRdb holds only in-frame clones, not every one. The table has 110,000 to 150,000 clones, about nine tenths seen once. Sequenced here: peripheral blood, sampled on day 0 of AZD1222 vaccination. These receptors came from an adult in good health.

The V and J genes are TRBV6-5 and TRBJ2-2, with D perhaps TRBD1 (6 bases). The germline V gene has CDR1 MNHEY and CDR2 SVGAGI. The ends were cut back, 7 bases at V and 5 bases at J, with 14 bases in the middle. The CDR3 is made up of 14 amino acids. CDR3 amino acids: CASTETGETGELFF. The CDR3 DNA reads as TGTGCCAGCACCGAGACAGGAGAAACCGGGGAGCTGTTTTTT.

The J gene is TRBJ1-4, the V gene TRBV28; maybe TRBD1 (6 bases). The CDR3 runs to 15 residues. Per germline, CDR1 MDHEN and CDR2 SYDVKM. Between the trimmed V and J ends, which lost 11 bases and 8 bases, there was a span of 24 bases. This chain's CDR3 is CARCLGEEGGEKLFF. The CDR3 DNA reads TGTGCCCGCTGTTTGGGGGAGGAGGGGGGGGAAAAACTGTTTTTT.

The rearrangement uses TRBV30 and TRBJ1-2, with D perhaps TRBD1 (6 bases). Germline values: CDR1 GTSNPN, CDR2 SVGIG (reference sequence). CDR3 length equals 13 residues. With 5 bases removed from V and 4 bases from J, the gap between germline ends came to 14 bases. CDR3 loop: CAWARDTAYGYTF. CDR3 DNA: TGTGCCTGGGCCCGGGACACGGCCTATGGCTACACCTTC.

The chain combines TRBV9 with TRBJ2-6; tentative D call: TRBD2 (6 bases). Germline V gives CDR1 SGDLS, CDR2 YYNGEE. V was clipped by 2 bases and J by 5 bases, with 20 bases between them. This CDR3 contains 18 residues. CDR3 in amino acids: CASSVGKVSGDWANVLTF. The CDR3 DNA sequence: TGTGCCAGCAGCGTCGGAAAAGTTTCGGGAGACTGGGCCAACGTCCTGACTTTC.

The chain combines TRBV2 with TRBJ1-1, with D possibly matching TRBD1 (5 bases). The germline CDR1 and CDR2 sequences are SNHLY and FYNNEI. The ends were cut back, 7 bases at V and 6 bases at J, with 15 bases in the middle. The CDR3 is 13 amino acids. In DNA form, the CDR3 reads TGTGCCAGCAAGGGCAGGGAGGCGTCTGAAGCTTTCTTT. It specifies CASKGREASEAFF.

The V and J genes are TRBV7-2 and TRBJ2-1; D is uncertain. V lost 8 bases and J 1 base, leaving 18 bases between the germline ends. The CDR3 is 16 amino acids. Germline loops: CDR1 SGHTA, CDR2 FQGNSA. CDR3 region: CASPPYLGTSYNEQFF. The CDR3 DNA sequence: TGTGCCAGCCCCCCCTATCTGGGCACGTCCTACAATGAGCAGTTCTTC. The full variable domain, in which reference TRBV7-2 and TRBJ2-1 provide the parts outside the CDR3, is GAGVSQSPSNKVTEKGKDVELRCDPISGHTALYWYRQSLGQGLEFLIYFQGNSAPDKSGLPSDRFSAERTGGSVSTLTIQRTQQEDSAVYLCASPPYLGTSYNEQFFGPGTRLTVL.

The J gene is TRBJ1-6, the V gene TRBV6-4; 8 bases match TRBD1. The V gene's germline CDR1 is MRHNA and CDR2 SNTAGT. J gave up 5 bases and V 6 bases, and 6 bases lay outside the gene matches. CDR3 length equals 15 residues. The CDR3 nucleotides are TGTGCCAGCAGAAAGGGACAGGAAAATAATTCACCCCTCCACTTT. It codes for CASRKGQENNSPLHF.

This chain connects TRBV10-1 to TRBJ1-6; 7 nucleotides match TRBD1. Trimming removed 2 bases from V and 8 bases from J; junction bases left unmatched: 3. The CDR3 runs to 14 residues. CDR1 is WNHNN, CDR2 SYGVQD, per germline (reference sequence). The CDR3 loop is CASSEDRADSPLHF. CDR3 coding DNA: TGCGCCAGCAGTGAGGACAGGGCTGATTCACCCCTCCACTTT.

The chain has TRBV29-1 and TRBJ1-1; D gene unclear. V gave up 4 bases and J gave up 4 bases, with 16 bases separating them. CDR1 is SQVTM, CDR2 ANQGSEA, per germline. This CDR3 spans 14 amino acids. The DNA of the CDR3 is TGCAGCGTTGTTGGCAGGAGGGAGGGCACTGAAGCTTTCTTT. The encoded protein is CSVVGRREGTEAFF.

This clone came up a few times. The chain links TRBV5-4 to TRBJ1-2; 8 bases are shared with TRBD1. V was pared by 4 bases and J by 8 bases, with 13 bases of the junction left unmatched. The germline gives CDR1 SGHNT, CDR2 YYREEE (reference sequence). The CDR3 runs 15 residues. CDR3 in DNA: TGTGCCAGCAGCCACCGGGACAGGATATGGTGGGGCTACACCTTC. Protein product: CASSHRDRIWWGYTF.

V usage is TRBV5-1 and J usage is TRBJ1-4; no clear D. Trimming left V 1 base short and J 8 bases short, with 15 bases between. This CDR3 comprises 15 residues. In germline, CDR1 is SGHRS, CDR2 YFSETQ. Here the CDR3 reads CASSLSNMVREKLFF. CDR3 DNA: TGCGCCAGCAGCTTGAGCAACATGGTGCGGGAAAAACTGTTTTTT.

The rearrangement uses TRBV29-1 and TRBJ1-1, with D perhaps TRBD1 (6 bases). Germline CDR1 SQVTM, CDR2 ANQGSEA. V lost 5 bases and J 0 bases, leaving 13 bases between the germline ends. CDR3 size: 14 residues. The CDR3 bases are TGCAGCGTTCAGGGGCTTATAATGAACACTGAAGCTTTCTTT. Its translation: CSVQGLIMNTEAFF.

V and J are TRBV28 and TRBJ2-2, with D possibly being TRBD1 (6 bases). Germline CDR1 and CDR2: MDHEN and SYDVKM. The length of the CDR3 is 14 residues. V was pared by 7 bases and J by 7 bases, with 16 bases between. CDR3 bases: TGTGCCAGCAATTTTGGGGGCAGGAACGGGGAGCTGTTTTTT. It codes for CASNFGGRNGELFF.

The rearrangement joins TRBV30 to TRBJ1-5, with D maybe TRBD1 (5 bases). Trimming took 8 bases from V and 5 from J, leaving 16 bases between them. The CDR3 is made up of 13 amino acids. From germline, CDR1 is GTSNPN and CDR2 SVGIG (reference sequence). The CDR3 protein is CALGVRGDQPQHF. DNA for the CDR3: TGTGCCCTGGGGGTCCGTGGGGATCAGCCCCAGCATTTT. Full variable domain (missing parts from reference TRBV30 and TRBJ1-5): SQTIHQWPATLVQPVGSPLSLECTVEGTSNPNLYWYRQAAGRGLQLLFYSVGIGQISSEVPQNLSASRPQDRQFILSSKKLLLSDSGFYLCALGVRGDQPQHFGDGTRLSIL.

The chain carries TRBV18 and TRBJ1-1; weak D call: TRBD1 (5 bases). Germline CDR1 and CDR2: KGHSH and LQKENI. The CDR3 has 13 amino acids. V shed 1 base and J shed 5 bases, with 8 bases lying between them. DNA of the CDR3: TGTGCCAGCTCACCACAGGGACGGACTGAAGCTTTCTTT. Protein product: CASSPQGRTEAFF.

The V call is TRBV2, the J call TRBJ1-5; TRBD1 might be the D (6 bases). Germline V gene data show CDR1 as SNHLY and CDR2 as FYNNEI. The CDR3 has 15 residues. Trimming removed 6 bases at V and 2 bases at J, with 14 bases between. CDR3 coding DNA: TGTGCCAGCAGAACAGGGAGGGGAGGCAATCAGCCCCAGCATTTT. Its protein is CASRTGRGGNQPQHF.

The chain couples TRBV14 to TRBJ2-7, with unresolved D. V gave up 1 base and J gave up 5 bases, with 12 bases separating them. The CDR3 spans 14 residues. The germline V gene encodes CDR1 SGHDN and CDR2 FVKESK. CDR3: CASSQGPAVHEQYF. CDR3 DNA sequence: TGTGCCAGCAGCCAAGGGCCGGCGGTCCACGAGCAGTACTTC.

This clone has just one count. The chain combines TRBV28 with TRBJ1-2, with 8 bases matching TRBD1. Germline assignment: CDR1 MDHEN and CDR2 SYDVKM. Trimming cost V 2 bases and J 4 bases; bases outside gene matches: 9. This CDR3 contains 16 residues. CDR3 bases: TGTGCCAGCAGTTTAGGGCAGGGGGCGCCGGGCTATGGCTACACCTTC. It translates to CASSLGQGAPGYGYTF.

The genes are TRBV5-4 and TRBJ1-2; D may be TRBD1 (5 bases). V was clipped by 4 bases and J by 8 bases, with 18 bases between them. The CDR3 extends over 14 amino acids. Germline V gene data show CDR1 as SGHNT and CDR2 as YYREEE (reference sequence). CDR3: CASSPGGGPWGYTF. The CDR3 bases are TGTGCCAGCAGCCCTGGGGGTGGTCCTTGGGGCTACACCTTC.

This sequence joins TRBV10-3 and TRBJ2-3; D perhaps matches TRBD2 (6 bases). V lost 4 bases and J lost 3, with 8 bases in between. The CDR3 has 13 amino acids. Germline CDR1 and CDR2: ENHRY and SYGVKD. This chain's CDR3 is CAISARETDTQYF. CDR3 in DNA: TGTGCCATCAGTGCCCGGGAGACAGATACGCAGTATTTT.

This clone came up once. CDR3 residues: CASSQAGEVSYEQYF. The CDR3 bases are TGTGCCAGCAGCCAAGCGGGGGAGGTATCCTACGAGCAGTACTTC. V is TRBV4-2 and J is TRBJ2-7, with D possibly TRBD2 on 6 matching bases. Deletions cut 1 base from V and 1 base from J, with 11 bases between. The CDR3 is 15 amino acids. Germline CDR1 and CDR2: LGHNA and YNFKEQ.